The clone carrying this TCR beta chain was recorded a few times. Antigen: not known. Germline-derived CDR1 and CDR2 are MNHEY and SMNVEV (reference sequence). The V gene lost 3 bases and the J gene lost 3 bases, with 6 bases spanning the gap. This CDR3 is built from 14 residues. This record belongs to a study of T cell repertoires in cytomegalovirus infection. Study-level information: Recently described HLA-C-restricted plus well-studied HLA-B-restricted CMV epitopes were used. Findings and caveats of the study: CMV-specific TCR beta clonotypes restricted by HLA-C were the ones dominating the ex vivo response.

TCRdb processed the reads anew with MiXCR; each CDR3 protein has one entry. There are hundreds of thousands of distinct CDR3 sequences in the sample; less than 40% occur only once, and roughly 13% lies in the top ten. This specimen was cultured CD8+ T cells from PBMCs, taken from culture after CMV antigen stimulation. The genes are TRBV27 and TRBJ1-6, with D unclear. The receptor was isolated from a human donor in good health (CMV status not recorded). Some clones in this sample may be carry-over from other donors' samples. DNA for the CDR3: TGTGCCAGCAGTTTTTCAATCTATAATTCACCCCTCCACTTT. Translated: CASSFSIYNSPLHF.